This TCR beta chain was captured by sequencing in a study of OX40 agonist ivuxolimab in advanced cancers. Study-wide points: Clonal expansion from baseline to week 6 occurred in both CD4+ and CD8+ T cells.

The CDR3 has 18 residues. CDR1 and CDR2 (germline): SNHLY, FYNNEI. After removal of 4 bases from V and 2 bases from J, the junction contained 6 bases not matched to a gene. Remarks on this clone: Its antigen is unidentified.

Patients were excluded for autoimmune disease history or systemic immunosuppression. The sampling schedule covered blood at baseline, cycle 4 day 1, and cycle 7 day 1. Profiled with immunoSEQ multiplex PCR; TCRdb holds only in-frame clones, not every one. The sample has about 61,000 clones; 82% are singletons. Sample: CD4+ or CD8+ T cells sorted from blood, taken in a trial of the OX40 agonist ivuxolimab. The TCR sequence derives from an adult with an advanced solid tumor such as melanoma, head and neck, liver or kidney cancer. The chain employs TRBV2 and TRBJ2-1, with TRBD2 matching 15 bases. The CDR3 DNA sequence: TGTGCCAGCAGTGGAGGGACTAGCGGGAGGACGCCCTACAATGAGCAGTTCTTC. Translating gives CASSGGTSGRTPYNEQFF. The full variable domain, its missing parts supplied by reference TRBV2 and TRBJ2-1, is EPEVTQTPSHQVTQMGQEVILRCVPISNHLYFYWYRQILGQKVEFLVSFYNNEISEKSEIFDDQFSVERPDGSNFTLKIRSTKLEDSAMYFCASSGGTSGRTPYNEQFFGPGTRLTVL.